This T cell receptor (beta chain) was retrieved from a study of CXCR3-negative and CXCR3-positive naive CD8 T cells. Notes on the study in general: The majority of assays used fresh PBMCs, and CXCR3 expression partially decreased after cryopreservation. TCR interaction strength was inferred from TRB CDR3 physicochemistry, as CD5 matched across naive subsets. TRB CDR3s were more hydrophobic in CXCR3-positive than in CXCR3-negative naive cells. Memory CD8+ cells showed much lower diversity, while both naive subsets were comparably high. Naive CXCR3-positive and CXCR3-negative cells shared similar TRBV-TRBJ usage, unlike memory cells.

This clonotype is classed as medium-sized by frequency. Its specificity is not known. The libraries of TRB cDNA were constructed through 5' RACE using UMI labels. TCRdb reprocessed the 5' RACE reads and keeps a single row for each CDR3 protein, giving no DNA. Found here are some 6,700 distinct CDR3 sequences; the top ten clones hold approximately 1.2%. Looked up from germline, CDR1 is MNHEY and CDR2 is SMNVEV (reference sequence). The CDR3 is made up of 15 amino acids. This TCR derives from a human donor in good health. Some clones in this sample may be carry-over from other donors' samples. This rearrangement joins TRBV27 to TRBJ1-5; TCRdb designates TRBD1, a call that cannot be tested without DNA. Sequences were obtained from naive CXCR3+ CD8+ T cells from blood. Subset: CD45RO-CCR7+CD27+CD95- naive CD8+ T cells expressing CXCR3 (TNR3+). CDR3 sequence: CASSLYGARTQPQHF.